This T cell receptor beta chain is from a study of blood T cells in healthy people across ages. This clonotype turned up a few times. Its matching antigen is unknown. The use of a sample-barcoded 5' primer and a J-beta primer mix characterized a second PCR of 7 to 11 cycles. Each cDNA molecule received a tag from a template-switch adaptor that had 12 random nucleotides. TCRdb re-called the 5' RACE reads with MiXCR, one entry per CDR3 protein. The table includes about 1.6 million distinct CDR3 sequences, about 31% detected once. Whole-study findings and limits: Roughly linearly, TCR beta diversity per million T cells fell as age increased. The study found TCR beta diversity correlated strongly with naive T cell percentage.

The CDR3 sequence is 13 residues long. V was pared by 0 bases and J by 4 bases, with 6 bases between. In germline, CDR1 is SSHAT, CDR2 FNYEAQ (reference sequence). Isolation recovered at least 6 million PBMCs from every sample. The TCR comes from a woman under 40 in good health. The specimen was blood. V and J are TRBV7-7 and TRBJ1-2; D is perhaps TRBD1 (5 bases). The CDR3 sequence is CASSLADTYGYTF. The CDR3 nucleotides read TGTGCCAGCAGCTTAGCGGACACCTATGGCTACACCTTC.